The 25 T cell receptor beta chains below come from one sample, sequenced in a study of beta chain features in type 1 diabetes. Expressed TCRB transcripts were sequenced because the entire RNA isolate underwent reverse transcription. This table comes from immunoSEQ multiplex PCR, and its TCRdb copy is limited to in-frame clones, with some not included. This table has a few hundred thousand clones, over 9.5% appearing once. Sequencing was performed on naive CD4+ T cells from blood. The receptors here all came from a young woman in good health.

This clone was seen a handful of times. The gene calls are TRBV2 and TRBJ2-5; 13 nucleotides agree with TRBD2. The CDR3 is made up of 16 amino acids. Per the germline V gene, CDR1 is SNHLY and CDR2 is FYNNEI. V was clipped by 4 bases and J by 4 bases; unmatched bases: 6. DNA of the CDR3: TGTGCCAGCAGTGGCAGACTAGCGGGGGGTGGAGAGACCCAGTACTTC. Translated: CASSGRLAGGGETQYF.

This sequence joins TRBV4-1 and TRBJ1-6, with D possibly matching TRBD1 (6 bases). Germline V gene data show CDR1 as MGHRA and CDR2 as YSYEKL. This CDR3 is built from 14 residues. V was trimmed by 3 bases and J by 10 bases, leaving 13 bases between them. CDR3 amino acids: CASSHTQGGSPLHF. As DNA, the CDR3 is TGCGCCAGCAGCCATACACAGGGTGGGTCACCCCTCCACTTT.

This clone has more than one count but fewer than ten. The rearrangement uses TRBV19 and TRBJ1-5; the match to TRBD1 covers 8 bases. Looked up from germline, CDR1 is LNHDA and CDR2 is SQIVND (reference sequence). CDR3 size: 15 residues. Losses at the gene ends were 2 bases for V and 4 bases for J; bases not matched to a gene: 4. DNA of the CDR3: TGTGCCAGTAGTATATCGACAGGGGAGAATCAGCCCCAGCATTTT. Translation: CASSISTGENQPQHF.

The chain joins TRBV30 to TRBJ2-7; 7 positions agree with TRBD1. Germline assignment: CDR1 GTSNPN and CDR2 SVGIG (reference sequence). Germline trimming cut 4 bases from V and 3 bases from J; bases unmatched to any gene: 9. The CDR3 is 14 residues long. In nucleotides, the CDR3 is TGTGCCTGGACCCAGGGGGTACCCCTCTACGAGCAGTACTTC. It is translated as CAWTQGVPLYEQYF.

The rearrangement joins TRBV29-1 to TRBJ1-2; D is undetermined. The CDR3 loop spans 12 amino acids. V was trimmed by 1 base and J by 12 bases, leaving 15 bases between them. Germline CDR1 is SQVTM and CDR2 is ANQGSEA. The CDR3 DNA sequence: TGCAGCGTTGAAGCGCAGGAGGTGTGTAACACCTTC. Encoded protein: CSVEAQEVCNTF. The whole variable domain, remainder taken from reference TRBV29-1 and TRBJ1-2, is SAVISQKPSRDICQRGTSLTIQCQVDSQVTMMFWYRQQPGQSLTLIATANQGSEATYESGFVIDKFPISRPNLTFSTLTVSNMSPEDSSIYLCSVEAQEVCNTFGSGTRLTVV.

This clone was counted between two and nine times. The V gene is TRBV5-1, the J gene TRBJ2-5; D remains unclear. Trimming removed 0 bases at V and 4 bases at J, with 13 bases between. The CDR3 runs 15 residues. The germline V gene has CDR1 SGHRS and CDR2 YFSETQ. The CDR3 region has the DNA TGCGCCAGCAGCTTGGGGGCCAACCTCGGAGAGACCCAGTACTTC. It codes for CASSLGANLGETQYF.

This clone occurred a few times. The rearrangement uses TRBV6-5 and TRBJ1-2, with 7 bases that match TRBD1. Unmatched junction bases numbered 5, after V lost 4 bases and J lost 6 bases. Germline V lookup: CDR1 MNHEY, CDR2 SVGAGI. The CDR3 extends over 13 amino acids. CDR3 DNA sequence: TGTGCCAGCAGTTTTCTACAGGGGCATGGCTACACCTTC. Its translation is CASSFLQGHGYTF.

V is TRBV11-2 and J is TRBJ2-1, with TRBD1 as a possible D gene (6 bases). This CDR3 contains 14 residues. CDR1 is SGHAT and CDR2 is FQNNGV in the germline V gene. V was trimmed by 3 bases and J by 5 bases, leaving 11 bases between them. The CDR3 spells CASSFSPGDNEQFF. The CDR3 DNA reads TGTGCCAGCAGCTTTTCTCCAGGGGACAATGAGCAGTTCTTC.

The rearrangement links TRBV19 to TRBJ2-7; 7 bases are shared with TRBD1. Trimming removed 5 bases from V and 1 base from J; junction bases left unmatched: 5. Germline CDR1 and CDR2: LNHDA and SQIVND (reference sequence). The CDR3 has 14 residues. CDR3 coding DNA: TGTGCCAGTAGTGCTAGGGACAGATCCTACGAGCAGTACTTC. Its protein product is CASSARDRSYEQYF.

In this sample, this clone turned up a few times. The gene calls are TRBV7-8 and TRBJ2-2; D is perhaps TRBD1 (6 bases). The CDR3 runs to 16 residues. The V end lost 4 bases, the J end lost 4 bases, and 16 bases lay between the germline ends. Germline values: CDR1 SGHVS, CDR2 FQNEAQ. CDR3 nucleotide sequence: TGTGCCAGCAGCTCAAAAGACAGGACCCCCACCGGGGAGCTGTTTTTT. Its protein is CASSSKDRTPTGELFF.

The chain is built from TRBV10-3 and TRBJ1-1; tentatively, D is TRBD1 (6 bases). CDR1 is ENHRY, CDR2 SYGVKD, per germline. The germline V and J ends were trimmed by 5 bases and 3 bases, with 16 bases remaining between them. The CDR3 runs to 15 residues. CDR3 region: CAISKTGHGDTEAFF. Here the CDR3 DNA reads TGTGCCATCAGTAAAACAGGGCATGGTGACACTGAAGCTTTCTTT.

This clone came up a few times. The chain couples TRBV27 to TRBJ2-2; D is perhaps TRBD2 (7 bases). The CDR3 loop spans 15 amino acids. Trimming took 7 bases from V and 0 from J, leaving 12 bases between them. CDR1 MNHEY and CDR2 SMNVEV come from the germline V gene (reference sequence). The CDR3 loop reads CASKRGGPNTGELFF. The CDR3 nucleotides read TGTGCCAGCAAAAGGGGGGGCCCGAACACCGGGGAGCTGTTTTTT.

This clone has only a few counts. This chain connects TRBV7-2 to TRBJ1-1; 8 bases agree with TRBD1. The CDR3 extends over 16 amino acids. V lost 5 bases to trimming and J lost 3 bases; unmatched junction nucleotides: 11. Germline assignment: CDR1 SGHTA and CDR2 FQGNSA. CDR3 in amino acids: CASSPRTGRGDTEAFF. The DNA of the CDR3 is TGTGCCAGCAGCCCCAGGACAGGGAGGGGGGACACTGAAGCTTTCTTT.

CDR3 loop: CAWTKSLGRAYEQYF. The CDR3 coding sequence is TGTGCCTGGACCAAATCCCTCGGGAGGGCCTACGAGCAGTACTTC. V gene TRBV30 combines with J gene TRBJ2-7, with 8 bases fitting TRBD2. The CDR3 length is 15 residues. V was clipped by 4 bases and J by 2 bases; unmatched bases: 10. CDR1 is GTSNPN and CDR2 is SVGIG in the germline V gene (reference sequence).

This clone has at least ten counts. The rearrangement joins TRBV9 to TRBJ1-6; the D gene is possibly TRBD1 (5 bases). This CDR3 has 12 amino acids. Germline CDR1 is SGDLS and CDR2 is YYNGEE. Trimming shortened V by 6 bases and J by 13 bases, and 14 bases separated the two germline ends. Here the CDR3 DNA reads TGTGCCAGCAAGGGGAGGAGGAGGCCCCTCCACTTT. Protein sequence: CASKGRRRPLHF. Complete variable domain (other parts from reference TRBV9 and TRBJ1-6): DSGVTQTPKHLITATGQRVTLRCSPRSGDLSVYWYQQSLDQGLQFLIQYYNGEERAKGNILERFSAQQFPDLHSELNLSSLELGDSALYFCASKGRRRPLHFGNGTRLTVT.

This clone occurred a few times. The chain couples TRBV7-9 to TRBJ2-7, with TRBD2 as a possible D gene (6 bases). CDR1 and CDR2 (germline): SEHNR, FQNEAQ (reference sequence). Trimming stripped 0 bases from V and 6 bases from J, with 12 bases between. This CDR3 has 14 residues. Written as DNA, the CDR3 is TGTGCCAGCAGCTTAGCGCTGGCGGGGACCGAGCAGTACTTC. It translates to CASSLALAGTEQYF. The whole variable domain, remainder taken from reference TRBV7-9 and TRBJ2-7, is DTGVSQNPRHKITKRGQNVTFRCDPISEHNRLYWYRQTLGQGPEFLTYFQNEAQLEKSRLLSDRFSAERPKGSFSTLEIQRTEQGDSAMYLCASSLALAGTEQYFGPGTRLTVT.

The CDR3 DNA reads as TGCGCCAGCAGCCCCAGGGGCCCTAGCAATCAGCCCCAGCATTTT. Its translation: CASSPRGPSNQPQHF. J is TRBJ1-5 and V is TRBV5-1; maybe TRBD1 (6 bases). This CDR3 is built from 15 residues. From germline, CDR1 is SGHRS and CDR2 YFSETQ. Trimming cost V 4 bases and J 0 bases, with 11 bases left between them.

DNA of the CDR3: TGTGCCAGTAGTATAGAACCGGGAGATACGCAGTATTTT. Its protein is CASSIEPGDTQYF. The chain carries TRBV19 and TRBJ2-3; D is ambiguous. V was cut by 0 bases and J by 5 bases, with 6 bases left in between. Germline V CDR1 and CDR2: LNHDA, SQIVND (reference sequence). The CDR3 contains 13 residues.

This clone was counted only a few times. V is TRBV7-9 and J is TRBJ2-2; perhaps TRBD2 as D (6 bases). The CDR3 runs 13 residues. V gave up 8 bases and J gave up 6 bases, with 13 bases separating them. CDR1 and CDR2 from the germline V gene are SEHNR and FQNEAQ (reference sequence). Written as DNA, the CDR3 is TGTGCCAGCGGGGGAGGAAGCCCCGGGGAGCTGTTTTTT. This encodes CASGGGSPGELFF.

V and J are TRBV9 and TRBJ2-1; tentatively, D is TRBD1 (5 bases). This CDR3 spans 14 amino acids. The germline V gene has CDR1 SGDLS and CDR2 YYNGEE. Trimming took off 1 base at V and 8 bases at J, with 13 bases between the two ends. The chain's CDR3 is CASSVKGWGHEQFF. In DNA, the CDR3 is TGTGCCAGCAGCGTAAAAGGGTGGGGCCATGAGCAGTTCTTC.

The rearrangement joins TRBV29-1 to TRBJ1-3; D gene ambiguous. Germline V CDR1 and CDR2: SQVTM, ANQGSEA. The CDR3 has 14 residues. Trimming pared 5 bases from V and 0 bases from J, leaving 11 bases between. The CDR3 loop reads CSVRGMSSGNTIYF. Written as DNA, the CDR3 is TGCAGCGTTAGAGGGATGAGCTCTGGAAACACCATATATTTT.

This clone occurred a few times. CDR3 in DNA: TGTGCCAGCAGCTTGGGTAACGGCGGGAGTACATATACGCAGTATTTT. It specifies CASSLGNGGSTYTQYF. The chain joins TRBV7-9 to TRBJ2-3; 7 bases map to TRBD2. This CDR3 is 16 amino acids long. V was pared by 3 bases and J by 7 bases, with 13 bases of the junction left unmatched. The germline V gene encodes CDR1 SEHNR and CDR2 FQNEAQ (reference sequence). Filled out from reference TRBV7-9 and TRBJ2-3, the complete variable domain reads DTGVSQNPRHKITKRGQNVTFRCDPISEHNRLYWYRQTLGQGPEFLTYFQNEAQLEKSRLLSDRFSAERPKGSFSTLEIQRTEQGDSAMYLCASSLGNGGSTYTQYFGPGTRLTVL.

This clone was observed a handful of times. This chain links TRBV30 with TRBJ2-7; 7 bases map to TRBD2. Looked up from germline, CDR1 is GTSNPN and CDR2 is SVGIG (reference sequence). The CDR3 runs 12 residues. With 5 bases clipped from V and 4 bases from J, the junction kept 5 bases outside the gene matches. The CDR3 bases are TGTGCCTGGGCTAGCGGAAGTTACGAGCAGTACTTC. Protein sequence: CAWASGSYEQYF.

This clone was observed a few times. This chain joins TRBV18 and TRBJ1-1, with no clear D. The CDR3 sequence is 14 residues long. The V gene lost 1 base and the J gene lost 6 bases, with 12 bases spanning the gap. Germline CDR1 and CDR2: KGHSH and LQKENI. Here the CDR3 reads CASSPRAEPSEAFF. The CDR3 nucleotides are TGTGCCAGCTCACCACGGGCAGAACCCTCTGAAGCTTTCTTT. The variable domain in full, with the rest retrieved from reference TRBV18 and TRBJ1-1, is NAGVMQNPRHLVRRRGQEARLRCSPMKGHSHVYWYRQLPEEGLKFMVYLQKENIIDESGMPKERFSAEFPKEGPSILRIQQVVRGDSAAYFCASSPRAEPSEAFFGQGTRLTVV.

This clone was counted only a few times. CDR3 coding DNA: TGTGCCAGTAGTACCGGGACAGGGGGCGGTCAGCCCCAGCATTTT. Protein sequence: CASSTGTGGGQPQHF. V usage is TRBV19 and J usage is TRBJ1-5; 12 positions match TRBD1. The germline CDR1 and CDR2 sequences are LNHDA and SQIVND (reference sequence). There are 15 residues in the CDR3. After removal of 4 bases from V and 6 bases from J, the junction contained 4 bases not matched to a gene.